This T cell receptor beta chain was profiled in a study of blood T cell repertoires in COVID-19 (TCRdb year 2020). About the full investigation: Samples from collaborators originated in the United States, Italy and Spain and spanned both the acute and convalescent phases of COVID-19. The material from the prospective study consisted of cDNA or gDNA derived from T cells, B-cell-depleted T cells, or PBMCs. The repertoires were made available in a free public database intended to serve as a resource for research on the immune response to SARS-CoV-2. Deeply sampled blood TCRbeta repertoires from subjects exposed to, actively infected with, or recovered from COVID-19 were included in the dataset. HLA class I and class II types, where available, came from metadata supplied by the sample provider rather than from assay-based typing. A de-identified subject ID, COVID-19 status, age in years and sex were almost always included in the sample metadata. The samples were drawn from two sources: the first 160 participants of the ongoing ImmuneRACE study, and 1,200 or so subjects contributed by 6 global collaborators. Study-wide conclusions, independent of this receptor: The amount of clinical and demographic metadata varied by source and participant and was provided uncurated.

Collaborating institutions collected whole blood in K2EDTA tubes following their own protocols. For TCRbeta analysis, collaborators shipped samples as frozen whole blood, isolated PBMCs, or DNA extracted from either of those sample types. This clone was seen more than once but under ten times. Its recognized antigen is unknown. The input lacks base qualities; no much larger clone sits a single base away. The immunoSEQ Assay, a bias-controlled multiplex PCR, was used to amplify TCRbeta CDR3 regions from genomic DNA. The original pipeline was this. Within the assay, amplification of reference gene primers was used to estimate how many nucleated cells each sample contained. Sequence reads were collapsed and filtered to measure the absolute abundance of every unique TCRbeta CDR3 rearrangement. Productive Simpson clonality was computed per sample as the square root of Simpson's diversity index over productive rearrangements. This is the immuneACCESS table as TCRdb keeps it, with only in-frame sequences that have V and J called. A part of the clones is gone; compared with another copy, unresolved V genes explain less than half, and the rest is unexplained. The V and J calls and the clone size are those of that table, but D and trimming were determined from the DNA. For this sample the table gives approximately 190,000 clones, of which around 84% were detected only once. The top ten clones comprise around 14% of the sample.

This TCR was sampled from a man aged 25 to 40 with active or convalescent COVID-19. Sequencing was performed on peripheral blood.

The sequenced DNA: TGCGCCAGCAGCCGCGAGCGGGAGGGCCCTTCAAATACGCAGTATTTT. Its translation reads: CASSREREGPSNTQYF. This chain joins TRBV4-1 to TRBJ2-3; TRBD2 matches 10 bases in the middle. The CDR3 holds 16 amino acids from the cysteine to the phenylalanine. The sequence is cut down to CDR3 DNA, 48 bases in frame from base 1. CDR1 and CDR2, looked up from the germline V gene, are MGHRA and YSYEKL. Germline trimming: 4 bases from V, 7 bases from J; junction bases outside gene matches: 11.